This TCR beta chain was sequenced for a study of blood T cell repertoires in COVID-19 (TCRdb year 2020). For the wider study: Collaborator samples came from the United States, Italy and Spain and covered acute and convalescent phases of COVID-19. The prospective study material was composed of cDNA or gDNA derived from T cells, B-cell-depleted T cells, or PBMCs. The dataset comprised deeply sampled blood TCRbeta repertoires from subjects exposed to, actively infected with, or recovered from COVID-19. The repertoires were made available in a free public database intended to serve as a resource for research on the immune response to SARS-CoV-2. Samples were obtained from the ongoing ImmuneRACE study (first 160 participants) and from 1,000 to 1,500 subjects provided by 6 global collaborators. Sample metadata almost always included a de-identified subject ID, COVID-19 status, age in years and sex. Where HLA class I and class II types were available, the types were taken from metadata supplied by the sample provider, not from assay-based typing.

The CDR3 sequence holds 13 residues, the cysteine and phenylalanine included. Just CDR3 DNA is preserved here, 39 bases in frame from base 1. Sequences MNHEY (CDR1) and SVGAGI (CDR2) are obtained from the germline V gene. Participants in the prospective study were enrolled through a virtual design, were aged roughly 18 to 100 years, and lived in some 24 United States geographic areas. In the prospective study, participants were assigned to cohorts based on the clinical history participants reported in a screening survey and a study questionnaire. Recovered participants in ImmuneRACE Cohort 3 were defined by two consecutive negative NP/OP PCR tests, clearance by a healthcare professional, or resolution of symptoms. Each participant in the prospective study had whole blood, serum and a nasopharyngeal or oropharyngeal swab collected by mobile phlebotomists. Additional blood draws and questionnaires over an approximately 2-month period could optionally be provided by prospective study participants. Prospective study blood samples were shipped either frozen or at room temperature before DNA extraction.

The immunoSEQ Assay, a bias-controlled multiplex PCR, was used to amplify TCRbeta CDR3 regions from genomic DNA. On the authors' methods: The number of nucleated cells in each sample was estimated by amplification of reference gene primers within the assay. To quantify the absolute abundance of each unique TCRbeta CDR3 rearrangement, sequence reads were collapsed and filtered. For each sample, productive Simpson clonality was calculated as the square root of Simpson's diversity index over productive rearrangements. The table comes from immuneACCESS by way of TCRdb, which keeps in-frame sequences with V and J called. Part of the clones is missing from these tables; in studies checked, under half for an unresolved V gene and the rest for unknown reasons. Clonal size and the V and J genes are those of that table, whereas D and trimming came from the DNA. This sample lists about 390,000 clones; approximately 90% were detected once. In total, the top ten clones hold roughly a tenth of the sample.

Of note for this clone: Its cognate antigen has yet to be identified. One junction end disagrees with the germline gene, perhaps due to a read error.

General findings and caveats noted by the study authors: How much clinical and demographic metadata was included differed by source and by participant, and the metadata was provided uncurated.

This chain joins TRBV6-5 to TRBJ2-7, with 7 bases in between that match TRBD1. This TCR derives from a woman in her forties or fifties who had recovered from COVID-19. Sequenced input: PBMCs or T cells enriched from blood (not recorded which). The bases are TGTGCCAGCAGCGTCGGGACAGTAGCACGGTTGGACTTC. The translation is CASSVGTVARLDF.